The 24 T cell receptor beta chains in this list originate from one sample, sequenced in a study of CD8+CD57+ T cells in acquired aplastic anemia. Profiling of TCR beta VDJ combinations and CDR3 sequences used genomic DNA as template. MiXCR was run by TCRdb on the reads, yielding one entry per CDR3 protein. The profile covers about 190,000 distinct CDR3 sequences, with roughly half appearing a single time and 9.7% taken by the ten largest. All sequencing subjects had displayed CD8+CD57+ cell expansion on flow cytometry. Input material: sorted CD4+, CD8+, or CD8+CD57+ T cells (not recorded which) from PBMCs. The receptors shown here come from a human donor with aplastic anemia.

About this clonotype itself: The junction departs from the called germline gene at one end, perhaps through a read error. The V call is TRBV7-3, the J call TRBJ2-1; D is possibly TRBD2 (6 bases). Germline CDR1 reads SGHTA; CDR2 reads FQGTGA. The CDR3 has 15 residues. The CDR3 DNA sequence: TGTGCCAGCAGCTTAATGGCGGGATCCTACAACGAGCAGTTCTTC. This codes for CASSLMAGSYNEQFF. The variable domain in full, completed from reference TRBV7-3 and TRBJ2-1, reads GAGVSQTPSNKVTEKGKYVELRCDPISGHTALYWYRQSLGQGPEFLIYFQGTGAADDSGLPNDRFFAVRPEGSVSTLKIQRTERGDSAVYLCASSLMAGSYNEQFFGPGTRLTVL.

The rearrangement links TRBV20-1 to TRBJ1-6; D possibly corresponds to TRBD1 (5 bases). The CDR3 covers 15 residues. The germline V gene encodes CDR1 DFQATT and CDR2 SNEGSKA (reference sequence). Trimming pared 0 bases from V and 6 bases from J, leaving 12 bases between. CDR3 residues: CSARDVRQPNSPLHF. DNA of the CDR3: TGCAGTGCTAGAGATGTGCGACAGCCTAATTCACCCCTCCACTTT.

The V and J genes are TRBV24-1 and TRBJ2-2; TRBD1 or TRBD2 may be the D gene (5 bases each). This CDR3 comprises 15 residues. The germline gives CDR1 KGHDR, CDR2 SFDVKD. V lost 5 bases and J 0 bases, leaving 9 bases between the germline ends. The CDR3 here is CATSAGLTNTGELFF. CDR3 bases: TGTGCCACCAGTGCGGGGCTAACGAACACCGGGGAGCTGTTTTTT.

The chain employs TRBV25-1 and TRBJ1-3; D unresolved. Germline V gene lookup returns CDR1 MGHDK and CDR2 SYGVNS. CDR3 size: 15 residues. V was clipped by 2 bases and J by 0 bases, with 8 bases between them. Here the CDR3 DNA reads TGTGCCAGCAGTGAACCGGGGAGCTCTGGAAACACCATATATTTT. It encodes CASSEPGSSGNTIYF.

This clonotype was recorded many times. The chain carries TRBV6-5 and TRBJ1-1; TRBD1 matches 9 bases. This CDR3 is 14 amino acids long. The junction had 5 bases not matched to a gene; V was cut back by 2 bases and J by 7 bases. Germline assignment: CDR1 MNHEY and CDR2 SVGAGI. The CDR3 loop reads CASSYRQGVSEAFF. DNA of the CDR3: TGTGCCAGCAGTTACAGACAGGGGGTGAGTGAAGCTTTCTTT.

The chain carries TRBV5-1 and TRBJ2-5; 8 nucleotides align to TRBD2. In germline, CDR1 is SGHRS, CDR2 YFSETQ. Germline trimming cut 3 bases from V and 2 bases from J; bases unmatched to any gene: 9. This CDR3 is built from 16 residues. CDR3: CASSSMPSGRQETQYF. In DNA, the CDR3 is TGCGCCAGCAGCTCAATGCCTAGCGGGCGACAAGAGACCCAGTACTTC. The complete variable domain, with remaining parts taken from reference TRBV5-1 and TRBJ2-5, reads KAGVTQTPRYLIKTRGQQVTLSCSPISGHRSVSWYQQTPGQGLQFLFEYFSETQRNKGNFPGRFSGRQFSNSRSEMNVSTLELGDSALYLCASSSMPSGRQETQYFGPGTRLLVL.

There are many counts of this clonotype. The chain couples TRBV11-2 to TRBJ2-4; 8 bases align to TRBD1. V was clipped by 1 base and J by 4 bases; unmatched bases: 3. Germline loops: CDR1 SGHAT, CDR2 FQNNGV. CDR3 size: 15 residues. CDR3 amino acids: CASSLARQGKNIQYF. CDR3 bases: TGTGCCAGCAGCTTAGCGAGACAGGGGAAAAACATTCAGTACTTC.

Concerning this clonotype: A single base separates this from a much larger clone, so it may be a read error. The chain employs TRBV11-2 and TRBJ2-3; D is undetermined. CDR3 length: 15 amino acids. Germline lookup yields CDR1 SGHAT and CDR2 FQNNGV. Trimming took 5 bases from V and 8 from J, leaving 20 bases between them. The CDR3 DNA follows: TGTGCCAGCAGCCACAACCAAGGAAAGATCGGTACGCAGTATTTT. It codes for CASSHNQGKIGTQYF. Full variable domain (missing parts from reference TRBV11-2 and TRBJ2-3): EAGVAQSPRYKIIEKRQSVAFWCNPISGHATLYWYQQILGQGPKLLIQFQNNGVVDDSQLPKDRFSAERLKGVDSTLKIQPAKLEDSAVYLCASSHNQGKIGTQYFGPGTRLTVL.

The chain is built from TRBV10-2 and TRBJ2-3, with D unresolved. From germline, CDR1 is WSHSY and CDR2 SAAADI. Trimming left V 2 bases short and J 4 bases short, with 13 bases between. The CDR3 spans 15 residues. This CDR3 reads CASSERVDGADTQYF. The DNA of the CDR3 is TGCGCCAGCAGTGAGAGGGTTGATGGGGCAGATACGCAGTATTTT.

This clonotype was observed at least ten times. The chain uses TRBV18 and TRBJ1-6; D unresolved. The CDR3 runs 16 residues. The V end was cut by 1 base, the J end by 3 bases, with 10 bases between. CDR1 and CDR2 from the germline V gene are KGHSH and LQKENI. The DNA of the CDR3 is TGTGCCAGCTCACCACGAGGAGGCGTCTATAATTCACCCCTCCACTTT. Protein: CASSPRGGVYNSPLHF.

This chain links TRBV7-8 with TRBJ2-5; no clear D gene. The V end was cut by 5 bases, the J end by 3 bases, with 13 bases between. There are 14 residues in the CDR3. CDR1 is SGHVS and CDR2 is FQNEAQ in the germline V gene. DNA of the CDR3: TGTGCCAGCAGCGCCCCTAGTTGGGAAGAGACCCAGTACTTC. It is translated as CASSAPSWEETQYF.

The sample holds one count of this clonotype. This CDR3 is CASSNPTRTSGRGEQYF. CDR3 in DNA: TGTGCCAGCAGCAACCCGACTCGGACTAGCGGGAGGGGCGAGCAGTACTTC. This chain links TRBV7-9 with TRBJ2-7; 15 nucleotides match TRBD2. V trimming: 5 bases; J trimming: 6 bases; junction bases outside the gene matches: 11. The CDR3 loop spans 17 amino acids. From germline, CDR1 is SEHNR and CDR2 FQNEAQ (reference sequence). The whole variable domain, remainder taken from reference TRBV7-9 and TRBJ2-7, is DTGVSQNPRHKITKRGQNVTFRCDPISEHNRLYWYRQTLGQGPEFLTYFQNEAQLEKSRLLSDRFSAERPKGSFSTLEIQRTEQGDSAMYLCASSNPTRTSGRGEQYFGPGTRLTVT.

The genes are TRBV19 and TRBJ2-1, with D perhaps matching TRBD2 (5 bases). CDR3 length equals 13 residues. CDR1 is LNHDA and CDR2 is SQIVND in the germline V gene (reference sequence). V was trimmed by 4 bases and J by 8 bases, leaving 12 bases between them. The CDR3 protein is CASSRAGGYEQFF. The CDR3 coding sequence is TGTGCCAGTAGTAGGGCAGGCGGGTATGAGCAGTTCTTC.

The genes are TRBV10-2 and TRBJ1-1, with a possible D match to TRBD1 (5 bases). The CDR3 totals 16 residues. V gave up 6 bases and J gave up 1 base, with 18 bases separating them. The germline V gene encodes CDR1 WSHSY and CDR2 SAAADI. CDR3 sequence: CASSWTGLLPNTEAFF. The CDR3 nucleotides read TGCGCCAGCAGCTGGACGGGGCTTCTCCCGAACACTGAAGCTTTCTTT.

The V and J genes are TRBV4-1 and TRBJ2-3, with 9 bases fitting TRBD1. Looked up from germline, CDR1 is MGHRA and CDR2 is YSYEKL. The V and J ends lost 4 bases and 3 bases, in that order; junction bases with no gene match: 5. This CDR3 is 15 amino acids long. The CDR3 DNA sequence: TGCGCCAGCAGCCGGAGGGACAGGGAAACAGATACGCAGTATTTT. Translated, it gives CASSRRDRETDTQYF.

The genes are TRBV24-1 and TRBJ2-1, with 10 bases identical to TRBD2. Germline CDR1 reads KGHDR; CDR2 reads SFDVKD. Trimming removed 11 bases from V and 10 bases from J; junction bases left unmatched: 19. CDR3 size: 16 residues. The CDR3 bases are TGTGCCAGCTCACGCCGGGGAGTAGCGGGGGGTGAGGAGCAGTTCTTC. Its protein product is CASSRRGVAGGEEQFF.

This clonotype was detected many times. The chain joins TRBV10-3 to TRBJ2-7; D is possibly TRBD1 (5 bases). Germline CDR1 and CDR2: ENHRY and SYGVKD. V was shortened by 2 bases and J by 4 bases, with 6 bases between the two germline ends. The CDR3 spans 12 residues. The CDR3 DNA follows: TGTGCCATCAGTGAGCAGGGTTACGAGCAGTACTTC. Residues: CAISEQGYEQYF.

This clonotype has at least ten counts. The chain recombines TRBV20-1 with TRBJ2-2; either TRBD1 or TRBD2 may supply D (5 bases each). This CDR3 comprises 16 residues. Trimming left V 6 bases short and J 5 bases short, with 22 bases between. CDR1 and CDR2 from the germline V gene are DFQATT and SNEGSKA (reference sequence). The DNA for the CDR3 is TGCAGTGCGAGAAACCGGGACCCTACCCTGACCGGGGAGCTGTTTTTT. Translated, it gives CSARNRDPTLTGELFF.

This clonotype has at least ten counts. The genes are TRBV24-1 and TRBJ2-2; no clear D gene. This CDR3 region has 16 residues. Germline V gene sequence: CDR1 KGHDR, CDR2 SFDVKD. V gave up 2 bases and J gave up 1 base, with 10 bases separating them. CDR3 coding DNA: TGTGCCACCAGTGATTGGCGGACCCAGAACACCGGGGAGCTGTTTTTT. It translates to CATSDWRTQNTGELFF.

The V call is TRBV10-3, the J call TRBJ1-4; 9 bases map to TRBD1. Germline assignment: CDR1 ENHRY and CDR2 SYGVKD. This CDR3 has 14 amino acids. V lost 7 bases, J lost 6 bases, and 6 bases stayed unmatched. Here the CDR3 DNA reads TGTGCCATCAAGGGGGGACAGGGAGATGAAAAACTGTTTTTT. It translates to CAIKGGQGDEKLFF.

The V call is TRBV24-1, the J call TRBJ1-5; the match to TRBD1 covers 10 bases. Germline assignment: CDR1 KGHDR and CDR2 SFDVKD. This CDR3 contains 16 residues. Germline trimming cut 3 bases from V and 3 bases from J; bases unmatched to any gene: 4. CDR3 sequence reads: CATSDTGTGDNQPQHF. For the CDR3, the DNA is TGTGCCACCAGTGATACCGGGACAGGGGACAATCAGCCCCAGCATTTT.

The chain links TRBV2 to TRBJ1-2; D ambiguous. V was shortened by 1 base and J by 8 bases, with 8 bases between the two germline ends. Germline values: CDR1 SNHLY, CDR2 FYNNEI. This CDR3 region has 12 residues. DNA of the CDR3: TGTGCCAGCAGTGAAGATGGGCGAGGCTACACCTTC. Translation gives CASSEDGRGYTF.

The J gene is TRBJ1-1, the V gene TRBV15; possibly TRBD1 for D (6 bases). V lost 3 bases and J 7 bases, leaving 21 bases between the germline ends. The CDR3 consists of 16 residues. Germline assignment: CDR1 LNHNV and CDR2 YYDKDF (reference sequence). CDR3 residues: CATSSSYGGGGGEAFF. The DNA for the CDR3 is TGTGCCACCAGCAGCAGCTACGGGGGAGGGGGAGGTGAAGCTTTCTTT.

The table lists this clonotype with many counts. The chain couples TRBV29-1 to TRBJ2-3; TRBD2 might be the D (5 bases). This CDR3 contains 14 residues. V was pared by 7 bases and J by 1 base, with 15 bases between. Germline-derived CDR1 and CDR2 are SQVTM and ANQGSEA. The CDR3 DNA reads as TGCAGCGGAACACCGGGATCTGGCACAGATACGCAGTATTTT. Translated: CSGTPGSGTDTQYF.